Listed below are T cell receptor beta chains from one sample, sequenced in a study of T cell responses to AZD1222 COVID-19 vaccine. Generated by immunoSEQ multiplex PCR, the TCRdb table keeps only in-frame clones and is missing some. Of about 150,000 clones listed, around nine tenths are singletons. The sequenced sample was peripheral blood, obtained after recovery from COVID-19. The receptors shown here come from an adult who had recovered from COVID-19. CDR3s include the opening cysteine and the closing phenylalanine or tryptophan.

v_call: TRBV29-1
cdr3_aa: CSVEDGKESNYGYTF

v_call: TRBV7-9
cdr3_aa: CASSFGTGVLSGNTIYF

v_call: TRBV27
cdr3_aa: CASSQGQGLGTEAFF

v_call: TRBV5-1
cdr3_aa: CASTTEPGHLLEQYF

v_call: TRBV24-1
cdr3_aa: CATSDSGHRNTEAFF

v_call: TRBV20-1
cdr3_aa: CSAVGVGDYTF

v_call: TRBV19
cdr3_aa: CASSMGGQLRNEKLFF

v_call: TRBV11-2
cdr3_aa: CASSTFQGPDEQYF

v_call: TRBV5-4
cdr3_aa: CASSSVTDTQYF

v_call: TRBV5-4
cdr3_aa: CASSPGGGGSDYGYTF

v_call: TRBV18
cdr3_aa: CASSPRDRELMNTEAFF

v_call: TRBV2
cdr3_aa: CASSEYSYEQFF

v_call: TRBV7-2
cdr3_aa: CASSLSRGPPTNEKLFF

v_call: TRBV25-1
cdr3_aa: CASSDLRGRNPLHF

v_call: TRBV7-2
cdr3_aa: CASSLRTPSSYNEQFF

v_call: TRBV18
cdr3_aa: CASSPPSGELFF

v_call: TRBV3-1/TRBV3-2
cdr3_aa: CASSQEKYGQAGQPQHF

v_call: TRBV27
cdr3_aa: CASSSPGTGSSGEQYF

v_call: TRBV7-2
cdr3_aa: CASSLAAGGTDTQYF

v_call: TRBV15
cdr3_aa: CATRLRTSGRHEQYF

v_call: TRBV6-5
cdr3_aa: CASRLTGLDGYTF

v_call: TRBV25-1
cdr3_aa: CASSESTFAGGYYGYTF

v_call: TRBV6-5
cdr3_aa: CASSKGQSYGYTF

v_call: TRBV2
cdr3_aa: CAGGDSYGYTF

v_call: TRBV12-5
cdr3_aa: CASGPGSSTDTQYF

v_call: TRBV7-2
cdr3_aa: CASRPGLLNEKLFF

v_call: TRBV19
cdr3_aa: CASSGSYEQYF